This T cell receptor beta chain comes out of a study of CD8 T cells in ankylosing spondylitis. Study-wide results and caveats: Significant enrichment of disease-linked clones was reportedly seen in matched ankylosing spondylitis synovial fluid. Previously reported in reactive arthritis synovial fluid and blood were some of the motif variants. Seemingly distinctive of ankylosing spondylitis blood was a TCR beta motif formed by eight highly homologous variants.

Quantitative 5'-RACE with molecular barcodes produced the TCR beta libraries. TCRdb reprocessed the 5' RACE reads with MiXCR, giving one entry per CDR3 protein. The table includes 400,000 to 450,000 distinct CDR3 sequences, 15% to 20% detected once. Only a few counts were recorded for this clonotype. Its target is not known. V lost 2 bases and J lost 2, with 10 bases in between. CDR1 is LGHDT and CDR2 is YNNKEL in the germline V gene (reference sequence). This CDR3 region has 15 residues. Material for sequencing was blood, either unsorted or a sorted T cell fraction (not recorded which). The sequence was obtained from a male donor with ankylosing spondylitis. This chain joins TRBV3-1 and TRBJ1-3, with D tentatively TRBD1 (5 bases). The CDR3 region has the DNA TGTGCCAGCAGCCAAAGGGGCTACGCTGGAAACACCATATATTTT. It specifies CASSQRGYAGNTIYF.